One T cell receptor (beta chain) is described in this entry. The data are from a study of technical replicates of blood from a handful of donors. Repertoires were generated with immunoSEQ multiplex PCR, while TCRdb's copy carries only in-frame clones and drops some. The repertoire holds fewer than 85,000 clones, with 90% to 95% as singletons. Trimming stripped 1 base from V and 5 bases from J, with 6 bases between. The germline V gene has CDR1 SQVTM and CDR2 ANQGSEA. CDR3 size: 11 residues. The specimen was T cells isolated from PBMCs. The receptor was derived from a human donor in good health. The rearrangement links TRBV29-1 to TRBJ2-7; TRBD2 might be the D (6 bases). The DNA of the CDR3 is TGCAGCGTTGAAGGCGGGGACGAGCAGTACTTC. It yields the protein CSVEGGDEQYF.